This T cell receptor (beta chain) emerged from a study of cytotoxic CD8 clonotypes in ibrutinib-treated CLL. Looking at the study overall: Response samples followed a median 12 months of treatment, range 6 to 36.

Overall study findings and caveats: Clonality measured at baseline exceeded age-matched healthy donors, tracking circulating CD8+ T-cell counts.

Comment on this clone: Its target is not known.

Method: immunoSEQ multiplex PCR; TCRdb's copy keeps in-frame clones and lacks some. The table records 200,000 or so clones, approximately 79% of them present only once. This CDR3 region has 14 residues. V was trimmed by 5 bases and J by 4 bases, leaving 15 bases between them. CDR1 and CDR2 from the germline V gene are LNHDA and SQIVND (reference sequence). V usage is TRBV19 and J usage is TRBJ2-7; a weak D match, TRBD1 (5 bases). The sequence was collected from a human donor with chronic lymphocytic leukemia. The sample consisted of PBMCs, taken after 12 months of ibrutinib treatment. The CDR3 spells CASSFGAQGYEQYF. CDR3 DNA sequence: TGTGCCAGTAGTTTTGGGGCGCAGGGTTACGAGCAGTACTTC. The variable domain in full, with the rest retrieved from reference TRBV19 and TRBJ2-7, is DGGITQSPKYLFRKEGQNVTLSCEQNLNHDAMYWYRQDPGQGLRLIYYSQIVNDFQKGDIAEGYSVSREKKESFPLTVTSAQKNPTAFYLCASSFGAQGYEQYFGPGTRLTVT.